This record looks at one TCR beta chain sequence and its context. This sample was included in a study of beta chain features in type 1 diabetes. As every portion of the isolated RNA was reverse transcribed, the sequencing read expressed TCRB transcripts. Clones were read by immunoSEQ multiplex PCR, and TCRdb kept only the in-frame ones, dropping some. This sample has 200,000 to 250,000 clones; 9.6% occur once, and the top ten carry under 0.035%. V shed 4 bases and J 4 bases; nucleotides not matched to a gene: 18. Germline lookup yields CDR1 SGDLS and CDR2 YYNGEE. CDR3 length: 20 amino acids. Sequenced: naive CD4+ T cells from blood. The chain carries TRBV9 and TRBJ2-3, with 13 bases identical to TRBD2. This TCR was recovered from a woman in her late teens or twenties in good health. CDR3 in amino acids: CASSPQPRTSGGLRADTQYF. The CDR3 DNA is TGTGCCAGCAGCCCACAACCACGGACTAGCGGGGGCCTTCGGGCAGATACGCAGTATTTT.